Listed here are 5 T cell receptor beta chains from one sample, sequenced in a study of identical twins. TCRdb re-derived calls from the 5' RACE reads in MiXCR, one entry per CDR3 protein. The table has roughly 570,000 distinct CDR3 sequences, 9% to 10% seen once. The same sample was also used in a study of yellow fever vaccine responses in identical twins.

Sequencing was performed on PBMCs. These receptor sequences come from a woman under 30 in good health.

The chain employs TRBV20-1 and TRBJ2-7, with 8 bases that match TRBD2. This CDR3 spans 16 amino acids. From germline, CDR1 is DFQATT and CDR2 SNEGSKA (reference sequence). Trimming took 3 bases from V and 3 from J; bases not matched to a gene: 13. As DNA, the CDR3 is TGCAGTGCTAGGAAAGGCGGGAAGCGGGAGCTCTACGAGCAGTACTTC. It codes for CSARKGGKRELYEQYF.

This clonotype was seen just once. The gene calls are TRBV29-1 and TRBJ2-7; D gene ambiguous. Germline V lookup: CDR1 SQVTM, CDR2 ANQGSEA. V was trimmed by 6 bases and J by 3 bases, leaving 15 bases between them. This CDR3 spans 13 amino acids. This CDR3 reads CSVTVYSNYEQYF. The CDR3 DNA is TGCAGCGTAACGGTATACAGCAACTACGAGCAGTACTTC.

This clonotype has only a few counts. The DNA of the CDR3 is TGTGCCAGCAGGACCGGATCCGGGACCCAGTACTTC. Protein product: CASRTGSGTQYF. The chain links TRBV28 to TRBJ2-5; no definite D call. The CDR3 spans 12 residues. The germline V gene has CDR1 MDHEN and CDR2 SYDVKM. V gave up 6 bases and J gave up 7 bases, with 12 bases separating them.

This clonotype was seen a few times. The rearrangement uses TRBV25-1 and TRBJ2-2, with D uncertain. V shed 3 bases and J shed 4 bases, with 15 bases lying between them. This CDR3 comprises 16 residues. Germline lookup yields CDR1 MGHDK and CDR2 SYGVNS. CDR3 nucleotide sequence: TGTGCCAGCAGTGACGGTCTGGCATTTGGCACCGGGGAGCTGTTTTTT. Amino acids: CASSDGLAFGTGELFF.

This clonotype was picked up many times. The V gene is TRBV5-1, the J gene TRBJ2-2; 9 bases match TRBD2. The CDR3 has 15 amino acids. Germline lookup yields CDR1 SGHRS and CDR2 YFSETQ. The J segment lost 6 bases and the V segment lost 1 base, leaving 4 bases of the junction unmatched. DNA of the CDR3: TGCGCCAGCAGCTTGTCAACTAGCGGGTCCGGGGAGCTGTTTTTT. Translating gives CASSLSTSGSGELFF. The variable domain in full, with the rest retrieved from reference TRBV5-1 and TRBJ2-2, is KAGVTQTPRYLIKTRGQQVTLSCSPISGHRSVSWYQQTPGQGLQFLFEYFSETQRNKGNFPGRFSGRQFSNSRSEMNVSTLELGDSALYLCASSLSTSGSGELFFGEGSRLTVL.